The 20 T cell receptor beta chains below all came from one sample that was sequenced in a study of T-cell reconstitution after alpha-beta-depleted transplantation in children (dated by TCRdb to 2016 to 2017). Points the paper makes about the study in general: Hyperexpanded clone frequencies declined over subsequent months; after one year, T-cell counts and TCRbeta diversity were mostly attributed to newly produced T cells.

The treatment or condition label corresponds to: allogeneic hematopoietic cell transplantation with graft depleted of TCRalphabeta T cells and CD19 B cells. Libraries were made using PCR. The sample was run on an Illumina HiSeq 2500. To normalize quantification of the TCRbeta repertoire, the TCR libraries were built with molecular barcoding that relied on unique molecular identifiers. The public reads were run again by TCRdb, first through fastp at Q25 and then through MiXCR, and only productive beta chains were kept. Duplicate CDR3 protein sequences are folded into a single record with the most common DNA and genes. This sample comprises 330,000 or so distinct CDR3 sequences, nearly 8% of them detected only once. The top ten constitute about 8.2% of the sample. Their cognate antigens are unknown. The source material was peripheral blood, sampled 360 days after TCRalphabeta/CD19-depleted stem cell transplant. These receptors came from a female patient under 10 years old who had a stem cell transplant for Fanconi anemia, so the T cells may come from the graft donor.

There are many counts of this clonotype. The rearrangement links TRBV5-5 to TRBJ2-3; 11 nucleotides line up with TRBD2. The V gene end was trimmed by 3 bases and the J gene end by 4 bases; junction bases not matched to a gene: 7. The germline gives CDR1 SGHKS, CDR2 YYEKEE (reference sequence). This CDR3 region has 16 residues. The CDR3: CASSSRLAGGADTQYF. For the CDR3, the DNA is TGTGCCAGCAGCTCACGTCTAGCGGGGGGTGCAGATACGCAGTATTTT.

The J gene is TRBJ2-7, the V gene TRBV28; 8 bases are a match to TRBD1. The CDR3 has 16 residues. Germline V CDR1 and CDR2: MDHEN, SYDVKM. With V trimmed by 5 bases and J by 1 base, 10 bases remained unmatched. This chain's CDR3 is CASSPQGALFSYEQYV. CDR3 bases: TGTGCCAGCAGTCCCCAGGGGGCCCTCTTTTCCTACGAGCAGTACGTC.

This clonotype was counted between two and nine times. V is TRBV5-1 and J is TRBJ2-2; 7 nucleotides align to TRBD2. Germline V lookup: CDR1 SGHRS, CDR2 YFSETQ. V lost 1 base to trimming and J lost 0 bases; unmatched junction nucleotides: 6. The CDR3 is 17 amino acids. This chain's CDR3 is CASSLWGRAPNTGELFF. The CDR3 coding sequence is TGCGCCAGCAGCTTGTGGGGGAGGGCTCCGAACACCGGGGAGCTGTTTTTT.

This clonotype was found a few times. This sequence joins TRBV20-1 and TRBJ2-7, with TRBD2 identical over 9 bases. CDR1 is DFQATT and CDR2 is SNEGSKA in the germline V gene (reference sequence). This CDR3 has 14 residues. Losses at the gene ends were 0 bases for V and 6 bases for J; bases not matched to a gene: 6. The CDR3 DNA is TGCAGTGCTAGAGATCGCCGCGGGGGGGGCGAGCAGTACGTC. Translating gives CSARDRRGGGEQYV.

This clonotype appeared many times. The chain links TRBV11-2 to TRBJ2-7; D is unresolved. The CDR3 is made up of 14 amino acids. V shed 2 bases and J shed 2 bases, with 10 bases lying between them. CDR1 SGHAT and CDR2 FQNNGV come from the germline V gene. CDR3 residues: CASSLIETPYEQYF. CDR3 bases: TGTGCCAGCAGCTTAATTGAGACCCCCTACGAGCAGTACTTC. Variable domain in full (rest from reference TRBV11-2 and TRBJ2-7): EAGVAQSPRYKIIEKRQSVAFWCNPISGHATLYWYQQILGQGPKLLIQFQNNGVVDDSQLPKDRFSAERLKGVDSTLKIQPAKLEDSAVYLCASSLIETPYEQYFGPGTRLTVT.

This clonotype was seen only a few times. The genes are TRBV20-1 and TRBJ1-6, with 8 bases fitting TRBD1. Trimming at V came to 4 bases and at J to 9 bases, leaving 8 bases not matched to a gene. There are 14 residues in the CDR3. CDR1 and CDR2 from the germline V gene are DFQATT and SNEGSKA (reference sequence). The CDR3 nucleotides read TGCAGTGCTATCGGACAGGGAAGGAGTTCACCCCTCCACTTT. This translates into CSAIGQGRSSPLHF.

This clonotype was found many times. The rearrangement links TRBV28 to TRBJ2-7, with 10 bases matching TRBD1. J lost 1 base, V lost 6 bases, and 3 bases had no gene match. The CDR3 length is 14 residues. Germline CDR1 reads MDHEN; CDR2 reads SYDVKM. Written as DNA, the CDR3 is TGTGCCAGCAGGTGGACAGGGGGATCCTACGAGCAGTACTTC. It yields the protein CASRWTGGSYEQYF.

Only a few counts were recorded for this clonotype. V and J are TRBV11-1 and TRBJ2-6; 7 bases fit TRBD1. CDR3 size: 14 residues. V was clipped by 5 bases and J by 8 bases; unmatched bases: 6. Germline CDR1 and CDR2: SGHAT and FQDESV (reference sequence). CDR3 in amino acids: CASSPTGISNVLTF. In DNA form, the CDR3 reads TGTGCCAGCAGCCCGACAGGGATCTCCAACGTCCTGACTTTC.

This clonotype was counted only a few times. The rearrangement uses TRBV19 and TRBJ1-5, with D uncertain. Germline CDR1 and CDR2: LNHDA and SQIVND (reference sequence). There are 13 residues in the CDR3. Trimming pared 6 bases from V and 7 bases from J, leaving 13 bases between. This CDR3 reads CASSPSAGQPQHF. DNA for the CDR3: TGTGCCAGTAGCCCGTCCGCGGGACAGCCCCAGCATTTT.

This chain uses TRBV2 with TRBJ1-5; 7 bases are a match to TRBD1. This CDR3 comprises 14 residues. Losses at the gene ends were 6 bases for V and 6 bases for J; bases not matched to a gene: 8. Germline CDR1 and CDR2: SNHLY and FYNNEI. The CDR3 is CASRQTGSGQPQHF. The CDR3 coding sequence is TGTGCCAGCAGGCAGACAGGGTCGGGTCAGCCCCAGCATTTT. Variable domain in full (rest from reference TRBV2 and TRBJ1-5): EPEVTQTPSHQVTQMGQEVILRCVPISNHLYFYWYRQILGQKVEFLVSFYNNEISEKSEIFDDQFSVERPDGSNFTLKIRSTKLEDSAMYFCASRQTGSGQPQHFGDGTRLSIL.

In its sample, this clonotype was seen many times. The rearrangement joins TRBV7-9 to TRBJ2-7; a possible D gene is TRBD2 (5 bases). CDR1 is SEHNR and CDR2 is FQNEAQ in the germline V gene (reference sequence). The CDR3 sequence is 14 residues long. The germline V and J ends were trimmed by 2 bases and 5 bases, with 13 bases remaining between them. The CDR3 loop reads CASSLIAGRDEQYF. Here the CDR3 DNA reads TGTGCCAGCAGCTTAATCGCGGGTAGGGACGAGCAGTACTTC. Using reference TRBV7-9 and TRBJ2-7 for the parts outside the CDR3, the full variable domain is DTGVSQNPRHKITKRGQNVTFRCDPISEHNRLYWYRQTLGQGPEFLTYFQNEAQLEKSRLLSDRFSAERPKGSFSTLEIQRTEQGDSAMYLCASSLIAGRDEQYFGPGTRLTVT.

This clonotype was picked up many times. The rearrangement uses TRBV6-1 and TRBJ2-7; 7 bases are a match to TRBD2. Germline lookup yields CDR1 MNHNS and CDR2 SASEGT. The CDR3 has 13 amino acids. After removal of 1 base from V and 11 bases from J, the junction contained 8 bases not matched to a gene. In DNA form, the CDR3 reads TGTGCCAGCAGTGAAGGGCCGGGACTATTAAAGTACTTC. This encodes CASSEGPGLLKYF.

Turning to this clonotype: Germline is not matched at one junction end, which may reflect a read error. The chain joins TRBV10-2 to TRBJ2-2; 8 bases match TRBD2. Germline V gene data show CDR1 as WSHSY and CDR2 as SAAADI. There are 15 residues in the CDR3. DNA of the CDR3: TGCGCCAGCAGTGAGTCGGCCAGGGGTAGCGGGGAGCTGTTATTT. Translated, it gives CASSESARGSGELLF.

In its sample, this clonotype was seen many times. The chain employs TRBV12-3 or TRBV12-4 and TRBJ1-2; 9 bases align to TRBD1. This CDR3 contains 13 residues. Germline trimming cut 5 bases from V and 4 bases from J; bases unmatched to any gene: 2. The CDR3 DNA reads as TGTGCCAGCAGTCGGACAGGGGTCTATGGCTACACCTTC. Its protein is CASSRTGVYGYTF.

The sample holds many counts of this clonotype. The J gene is TRBJ1-5, the V gene TRBV29-1, with D unclear. CDR3 length: 13 amino acids. Germline CDR1 and CDR2: SQVTM and ANQGSEA. Between the trimmed V and J ends, which lost 6 bases and 2 bases, there was a span of 11 bases. The CDR3 DNA follows: TGCAGCGTGTTGTTACAGCGCAATCAGCCCCAGCATTTT. It yields the protein CSVLLQRNQPQHF.

This clonotype was counted many times. CDR3 sequence reads: CASTLGQVSNEQFF. For the CDR3, the DNA is TGTGCCAGCACTCTAGGACAGGTATCCAATGAGCAGTTCTTC. The rearrangement links TRBV25-1 to TRBJ2-1; TRBD1 matches 7 bases. The CDR3 is 14 amino acids. Losses at the gene ends were 7 bases for V and 6 bases for J; bases not matched to a gene: 9. CDR1 and CDR2 (germline): MGHDK, SYGVNS.

This clonotype was seen at least ten times. This chain links TRBV20-1 with TRBJ2-4; 7 bases are shared with TRBD2. Germline loops: CDR1 DFQATT, CDR2 SNEGSKA (reference sequence). CDR3 length: 13 amino acids. After removal of 7 bases from V and 4 bases from J, the junction contained 7 bases not matched to a gene. CDR3 nucleotides: TGCAGTGGCCTTCTAGCGGAGAAAAACATTCAGTACTTC. It yields the protein CSGLLAEKNIQYF.

This clonotype was observed at least ten times. The V and J genes are TRBV20-1 and TRBJ2-3, with TRBD1 matching 11 bases. V shed 1 base, J shed 4 bases, and the junction held 4 bases outside the gene matches. Germline loops: CDR1 DFQATT, CDR2 SNEGSKA (reference sequence). This CDR3 is 15 amino acids long. CDR3 region: CSARADRGLPDTQYF. The CDR3 region has the DNA TGCAGTGCTAGAGCGGACAGGGGGCTCCCAGATACGCAGTATTTT.

This clonotype was detected many times. The V gene is TRBV20-1, the J gene TRBJ2-6; D uncertain. Trimming cost V 6 bases and J 2 bases, with 20 bases left between them. CDR3 size: 17 residues. From germline, CDR1 is DFQATT and CDR2 SNEGSKA (reference sequence). The chain's CDR3 is CSASATMRFAGANVLTF. The DNA for the CDR3 is TGCAGTGCCAGTGCGACCATGAGGTTCGCTGGGGCCAACGTCCTGACTTTC.

In this sample, this clonotype turned up many times. The V and J genes are TRBV5-6 and TRBJ2-2; D may match TRBD1 or TRBD2 (5 bases each). With 6 bases removed from V and 6 bases from J, the gap between germline ends came to 15 bases. CDR1 SGHDT and CDR2 YYEEEE come from the germline V gene. The CDR3 has 14 residues. The CDR3, as DNA: TGTGCCAGCAATCGGGACCTTCGCCCCGGGGAGCTGTTTTTT. Encoded protein: CASNRDLRPGELFF.